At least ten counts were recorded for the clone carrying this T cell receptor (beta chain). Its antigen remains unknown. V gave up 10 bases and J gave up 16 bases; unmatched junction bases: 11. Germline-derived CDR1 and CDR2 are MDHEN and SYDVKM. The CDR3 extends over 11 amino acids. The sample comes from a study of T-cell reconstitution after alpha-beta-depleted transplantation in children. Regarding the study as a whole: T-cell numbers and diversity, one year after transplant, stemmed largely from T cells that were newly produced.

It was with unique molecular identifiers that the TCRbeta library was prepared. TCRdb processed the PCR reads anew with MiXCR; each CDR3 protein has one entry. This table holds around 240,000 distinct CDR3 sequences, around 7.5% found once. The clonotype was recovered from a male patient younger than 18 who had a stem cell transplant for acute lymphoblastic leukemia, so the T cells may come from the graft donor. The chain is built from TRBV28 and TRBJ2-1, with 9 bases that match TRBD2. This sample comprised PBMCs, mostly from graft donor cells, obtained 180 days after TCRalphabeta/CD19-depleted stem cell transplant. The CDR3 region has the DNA TGTGCCACCACGGCGGGAGGGCGAGGATTCTTC. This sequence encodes CATTAGGRGFF.